Each of the 28 T cell receptor beta chains below was sequenced from the same sample in a study of T cells after yellow fever vaccination. MiXCR was run by TCRdb on the 5' RACE reads, yielding one entry per CDR3 protein. The sample comprises hundreds of thousands of distinct CDR3 sequences, 7% to 10% of which are singletons, and under 20% rests with the top ten. The sample here was PBMCs, taken 35 to 50 days after the first yellow fever vaccination. Source of these receptors: a man aged 18-30 years who received the YFV17D yellow fever vaccine.

The rearrangement links TRBV18 to TRBJ2-5; D unresolved. Germline loops: CDR1 KGHSH, CDR2 LQKENI. The CDR3 is 12 amino acids. Trimming shortened V by 3 bases and J by 4 bases, and 6 bases separated the two germline ends. The CDR3 sequence: CASSPKGETQYF. The DNA for the CDR3 is TGTGCCAGCTCACCCAAGGGAGAGACCCAGTACTTC. Filled out from reference TRBV18 and TRBJ2-5, the complete variable domain reads NAGVMQNPRHLVRRRGQEARLRCSPMKGHSHVYWYRQLPEEGLKFMVYLQKENIIDESGMPKERFSAEFPKEGPSILRIQQVVRGDSAAYFCASSPKGETQYFGPGTRLLVL.

There are a few counts of this clonotype. The chain uses TRBV29-1 and TRBJ2-2; D call uncertain. The CDR3 extends over 13 amino acids. Trimming took off 3 bases at V and 2 bases at J, with 7 bases between the two ends. Germline V gene sequence: CDR1 SQVTM, CDR2 ANQGSEA. The CDR3 here is CSVDRLNTGELFF. For the CDR3, the DNA is TGCAGCGTTGATCGTCTAAACACCGGGGAGCTGTTTTTT.

The chain employs TRBV5-1 and TRBJ2-1; D unresolved. Per germline, CDR1 SGHRS and CDR2 YFSETQ. V was trimmed by 2 bases and J by 5 bases, leaving 5 bases between them. The length of the CDR3 is 12 residues. The CDR3 sequence is CASSFINNEQFF. The CDR3 bases are TGCGCCAGCAGCTTCATTAACAATGAGCAGTTCTTC.

This clonotype was counted between two and nine times. This chain joins TRBV15 and TRBJ1-2; D gene unclear. V lost 0 bases to trimming and J lost 5 bases, with 10 bases between them. CDR1 LNHNV and CDR2 YYDKDF come from the germline V gene (reference sequence). The CDR3 length is 14 residues. The CDR3 DNA reads as TGTGCCACCAGCAGAGATCTGGCGGTGTATGGCTACACCTTC. Its translation: CATSRDLAVYGYTF.

Only a few counts were recorded for this clonotype. The gene calls are TRBV7-2 and TRBJ2-7, with 7 bases aligning to TRBD2. CDR3 length equals 14 residues. Germline CDR1 is SGHTA and CDR2 is FQGNSA. V lost 5 bases to trimming and J lost 3 bases; unmatched junction nucleotides: 7. In nucleotides, the CDR3 is TGTGCCAGCAGCAACAACAAGCGGGGCTACGAGCAGTACTTC. Protein product: CASSNNKRGYEQYF.

This clonotype has more than one count but fewer than ten. This sequence joins TRBV18 and TRBJ2-1; D is possibly TRBD1 or TRBD2 (5 bases each). The CDR3 sequence is 14 residues long. The V gene's germline CDR1 is KGHSH and CDR2 LQKENI. The V end was cut by 3 bases, the J end by 8 bases, with 14 bases between. In DNA, the CDR3 is TGTGCCAGCTCACCCGGGACCATTTTGTATGAGCAGTTCTTC. Translation gives CASSPGTILYEQFF.

V is TRBV29-1 and J is TRBJ1-6; TRBD1 matches 7 bases. The V gene end was trimmed by 7 bases and the J gene end by 8 bases; junction bases not matched to a gene: 8. Germline CDR1 is SQVTM and CDR2 is ANQGSEA. The CDR3 contains 13 residues. DNA for the CDR3: TGCAGCGGCCTAACAGGGGACGATTCACCCCTCCACTTT. It is translated as CSGLTGDDSPLHF.

V gene TRBV20-1 combines with J gene TRBJ1-1, with 9 positions matching TRBD1. V lost 3 bases to trimming and J lost 3 bases; unmatched junction nucleotides: 5. Germline V gives CDR1 DFQATT, CDR2 SNEGSKA (reference sequence). CDR3 length equals 14 residues. The CDR3 DNA sequence: TGCAGTGCTAGTGCGACAGGGGGGCACACTGAAGCTTTCTTT. Translated, it gives CSASATGGHTEAFF.

The rearrangement joins TRBV7-3 to TRBJ2-3; D is tentatively TRBD1 or TRBD2 (5 bases each). Trimming removed 4 bases at V and 5 bases at J, with 13 bases between. The CDR3 runs 14 residues. Germline CDR1 SGHTA, CDR2 FQGTGA. CDR3 sequence: CASSSGPTLDTQYF. Here the CDR3 DNA reads TGTGCCAGCAGCTCGGGACCGACTTTAGATACGCAGTATTTT.

This sequence joins TRBV15 and TRBJ1-5, with 10 bases matching TRBD1. Unmatched junction bases numbered 6, after V lost 7 bases and J lost 3 bases. The germline V gene encodes CDR1 LNHNV and CDR2 YYDKDF (reference sequence). CDR3 length: 15 amino acids. CDR3 sequence: CATKRGTGANQPQHF. The CDR3 nucleotides read TGTGCCACCAAGAGGGGGACAGGGGCCAATCAGCCCCAGCATTTT.

This clonotype was counted many times. The gene calls are TRBV24-1 and TRBJ2-3, with D possibly matching TRBD2 (5 bases). The V gene's germline CDR1 is KGHDR and CDR2 SFDVKD. V lost 9 bases, J lost 10 bases, and 13 bases lay in between. The CDR3 extends over 11 amino acids. The CDR3 DNA reads as TGTGCCACCTCGATGGGAGCGGCGCAGTATTTT. This gives the protein CATSMGAAQYF.

Comment on this clonotype: The DNA is left out, because the CDR3 cannot be placed on it with certainty; the CDR3 is given as TCRdb lists it. This chain connects TRBV4-1 to TRBJ2-1; no DNA check was done on the table's D call, TRBD1. Germline-derived CDR1 and CDR2 are MGHRA and YSYEKL. The CDR3 is made up of 17 amino acids, end residues included. The CDR3 loop reads CASSHVRGFGAGNEQFF.

This clonotype was picked up a small number of times. The V gene is TRBV7-9, the J gene TRBJ1-2; TRBD1 matches 7 bases. J lost 3 bases, V lost 4 bases, and 8 bases had no gene match. The CDR3 loop spans 15 amino acids. Germline values: CDR1 SEHNR, CDR2 FQNEAQ (reference sequence). CDR3 sequence (DNA): TGTGCCAGCAGCTCCGCCGACAGGGACTACTATGGCTACACCTTC. Amino acid sequence: CASSSADRDYYGYTF.

This chain uses TRBV12-3 or TRBV12-4 with TRBJ2-7; no clear D. The CDR3 spans 13 residues. The V and J ends lost 6 bases and 2 bases respectively, with 11 bases between them. The CDR3 region has the DNA TGTGCCAGCAGGGTCTCTGGTACCTACGAGCAGTACGTC. This encodes CASRVSGTYEQYV.

At least ten counts were recorded for this clonotype. This chain links TRBV5-1 with TRBJ2-2, with TRBD2 as a possible D gene (5 bases). Germline lookup yields CDR1 SGHRS and CDR2 YFSETQ. The CDR3 has 14 amino acids. V lost 0 bases and J lost 4, with 7 bases in between. The CDR3 nucleotides are TGCGCCAGCAGCTTGGCCCTAGCCACCGGGGAGCTGTTTTTT. Translating it yields CASSLALATGELFF. Combining the CDR3 with reference TRBV5-1 and TRBJ2-2 gives the whole variable domain KAGVTQTPRYLIKTRGQQVTLSCSPISGHRSVSWYQQTPGQGLQFLFEYFSETQRNKGNFPGRFSGRQFSNSRSEMNVSTLELGDSALYLCASSLALATGELFFGEGSRLTVL.

V usage is TRBV29-1 and J usage is TRBJ1-3; D is undetermined. This CDR3 spans 12 amino acids. Germline V lookup: CDR1 SQVTM, CDR2 ANQGSEA. Trimming removed 5 bases from V and 0 bases from J, with 5 bases in between. The CDR3 loop is CSVMASGNTIYF. The CDR3 DNA reads TGCAGCGTTATGGCCTCTGGAAACACCATATATTTT.

There are a few counts of this clonotype. CDR3 bases: TGTGCCAGCAGAGCAGACAACCCGGGGGAGCAGTACTTC. Translated, it gives CASRADNPGEQYF. The rearrangement links TRBV6-1 to TRBJ2-7; TRBD2 is a possible D gene (5 bases). CDR3 length: 13 residues. V was cut by 6 bases and J by 7 bases, with 16 bases left in between. Germline-derived CDR1 and CDR2 are MNHNS and SASEGT.

The chain joins TRBV12-3 or TRBV12-4 to TRBJ1-5; possible D gene TRBD1, 6 bases. Between the trimmed V and J ends, which lost 8 bases and 6 bases, there was a span of 14 bases. The CDR3 is 13 residues long. As DNA, the CDR3 is TGTGCCAGCGTGGGGACATTGGGTCAGCCCCAGCATTTT. As protein: CASVGTLGQPQHF.

The chain employs TRBV12-3 or TRBV12-4 and TRBJ2-3, with D perhaps being TRBD1 or TRBD2 (5 bases each). V lost 6 bases and J 6 bases, leaving 25 bases between the germline ends. The CDR3 has 17 residues. As DNA, the CDR3 is TGTGCCAGCAGCATCCCCCAGGGAGTACGGATTCGGGATACGCAGTATTTT. Translation: CASSIPQGVRIRDTQYF.

The chain links TRBV20-1 to TRBJ2-7; 11 nucleotides match TRBD2. The CDR3 totals 12 residues. In germline, CDR1 is DFQATT, CDR2 SNEGSKA (reference sequence). After removal of 3 bases from V and 7 bases from J, the junction contained 2 bases not matched to a gene. In nucleotides, the CDR3 is TGCAGTGCTAGGACTAGCGGGGATGAGCAGTACGTC. Its translation is CSARTSGDEQYV.

The chain uses TRBV4-3 and TRBJ2-3; the match to TRBD2 covers 9 bases. CDR3 length: 17 residues. J gave up 4 bases and V 1 base, and 9 bases lay outside the gene matches. CDR1 is LGHNA and CDR2 is YSLEER in the germline V gene. CDR3 in DNA: TGCGCCAGCAGCCAAGGGTACGCGGGGGGGCCCGCAGATACGCAGTATTTT. Its translation is CASSQGYAGGPADTQYF.

As regards this clonotype: A read error is possible here, since a much larger clone lies one base away. The DNA for the CDR3 is TGTGCCAGCAGTTTACCGACTAGCGGGGCAGCAAACGATACGCAGTATTTT. Its translation: CASSLPTSGAANDTQYF. The chain employs TRBV12-3 or TRBV12-4 and TRBJ2-3; TRBD2 matches at 11 bases. The trim removed 2 bases at V and 6 bases at J, leaving 10 bases unmatched. The CDR3 loop spans 17 amino acids.

This rearrangement joins TRBV20-1 to TRBJ2-1; 8 bases map to TRBD2. The ends lost 3 bases at V and 8 bases at J; junction bases unmatched: 18. The CDR3 is 17 amino acids. Germline-derived CDR1 and CDR2 are DFQATT and SNEGSKA (reference sequence). The CDR3 DNA reads TGCAGTGCTAGGCCCTTGGAAAACGGGGGGGGCCTCTATGAGCAGTTCTTC. Translating gives CSARPLENGGGLYEQFF.

The sample holds many counts of this clonotype. The rearrangement links TRBV7-3 to TRBJ2-3; no definite D call. The CDR3 has 15 residues. Germline values: CDR1 SGHTA, CDR2 FQGTGA. Trimming took 1 base from V and 2 from J, leaving 10 bases between them. The chain's CDR3 is CASSLNLNPTDTQYF. The CDR3 coding sequence is TGTGCCAGCAGCTTAAACCTGAACCCCACAGATACGCAGTATTTT.

The chain links TRBV9 to TRBJ2-3; D possibly corresponds to TRBD2 (6 bases). CDR1 is SGDLS and CDR2 is YYNGEE in the germline V gene. The V gene lost 3 bases and the J gene lost 5 bases, with 13 bases spanning the gap. This CDR3 is 14 amino acids long. The DNA of the CDR3 is TGTGCCAGCAGCGAGGGCGGGGCAGGAGATACGCAGTATTTT. This translates into CASSEGGAGDTQYF.

In its sample, this clonotype was seen a few times. The chain uses TRBV7-2 and TRBJ2-3, with D unclear. The CDR3 spans 15 residues. The V end was cut by 3 bases, the J end by 2 bases, with 12 bases between. The germline V gene encodes CDR1 SGHTA and CDR2 FQGNSA. For the CDR3, the DNA is TGTGCCAGCAGCTTGCTCACCGGTACCACAGATACGCAGTATTTT. It yields the protein CASSLLTGTTDTQYF.

In its sample, this clonotype was seen many times. The V gene is TRBV7-8, the J gene TRBJ1-2; 8 bases align to TRBD1. Trimming cost V 1 base and J 4 bases; bases outside gene matches: 8. Per the germline V gene, CDR1 is SGHVS and CDR2 is FQNEAQ. The CDR3 sequence is 16 residues long. DNA of the CDR3: TGTGCCAGCAGCTTAGGTCAGGGGGCGCAAGGCTATGGCTACACCTTC. Its protein product is CASSLGQGAQGYGYTF.

The rearrangement uses TRBV18 and TRBJ2-1, with TRBD1 matching 7 bases. CDR3 size: 14 residues. With 5 bases clipped from V and 2 bases from J, the junction kept 3 bases outside the gene matches. CDR1 and CDR2 from the germline V gene are KGHSH and LQKENI. The CDR3 sequence: CASSIDRAYNEQFF. CDR3 bases: TGTGCCAGCTCAATCGACAGGGCCTACAATGAGCAGTTCTTC.